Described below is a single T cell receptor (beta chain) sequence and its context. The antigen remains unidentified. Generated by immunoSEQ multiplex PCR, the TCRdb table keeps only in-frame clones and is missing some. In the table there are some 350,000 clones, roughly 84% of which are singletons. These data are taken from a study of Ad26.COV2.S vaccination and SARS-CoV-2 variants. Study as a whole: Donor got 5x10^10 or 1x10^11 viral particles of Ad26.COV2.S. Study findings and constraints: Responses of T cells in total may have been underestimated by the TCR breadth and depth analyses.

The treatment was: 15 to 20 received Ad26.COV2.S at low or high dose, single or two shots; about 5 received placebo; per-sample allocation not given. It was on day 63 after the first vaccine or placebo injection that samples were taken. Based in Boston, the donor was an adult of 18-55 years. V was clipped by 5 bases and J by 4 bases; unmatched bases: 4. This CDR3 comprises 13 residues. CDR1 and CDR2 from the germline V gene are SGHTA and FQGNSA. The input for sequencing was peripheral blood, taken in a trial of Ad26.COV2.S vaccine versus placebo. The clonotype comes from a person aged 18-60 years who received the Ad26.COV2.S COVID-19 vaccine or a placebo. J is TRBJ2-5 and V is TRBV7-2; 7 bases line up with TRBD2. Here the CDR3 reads CASSLRTRETQYF. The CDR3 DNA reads TGTGCCAGCAGCCTTAGGACTAGAGAGACCCAGTACTTC.